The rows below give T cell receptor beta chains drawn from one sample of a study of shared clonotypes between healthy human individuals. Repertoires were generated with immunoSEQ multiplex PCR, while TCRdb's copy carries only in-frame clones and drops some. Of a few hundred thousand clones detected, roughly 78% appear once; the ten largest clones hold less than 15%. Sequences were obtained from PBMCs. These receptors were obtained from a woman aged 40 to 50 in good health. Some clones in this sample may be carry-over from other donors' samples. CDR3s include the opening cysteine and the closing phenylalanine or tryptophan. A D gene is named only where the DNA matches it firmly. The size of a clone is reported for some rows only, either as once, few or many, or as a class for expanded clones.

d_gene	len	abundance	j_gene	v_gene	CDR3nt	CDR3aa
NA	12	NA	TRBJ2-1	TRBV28	TGTGCCAGCAGTCCGCCGAGTGTCAAGCAGTTCTTC	CASSPPSVKQFF
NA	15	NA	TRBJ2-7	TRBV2	TGTGCCAGCAGTGAAGTGGGGGGACGCTCCTACGAGCAGTACTTC	CASSEVGGRSYEQYF
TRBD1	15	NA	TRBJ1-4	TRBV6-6	TGTGCCAGCAGTCTACCGGGACAGGGGAACGAAAAACTGTTTTTT	CASSLPGQGNEKLFF
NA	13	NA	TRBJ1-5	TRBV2	TGTGCCAGCAGCCAGGGTCTGGATCAGCCCCAGCATTTT	CASSQGLDQPQHF
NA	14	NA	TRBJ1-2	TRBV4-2	TGTGCCAGCAGCCAAGGGACCTATGGCTATGGCTACACCTTC	CASSQGTYGYGYTF
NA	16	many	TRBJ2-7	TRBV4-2	TGTGCCAGCAGCCAAGATGGGGGAGACAGGACCTACGAGCAGTACTTC	CASSQDGGDRTYEQYF
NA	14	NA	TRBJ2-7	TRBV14	TGTGCCAGCAGCCTCCATTCGGGAGCCTACGAGCAGTACTTC	CASSLHSGAYEQYF
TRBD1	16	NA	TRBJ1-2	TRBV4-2	TGTGCCAGCAGCCGAACCACTACAGGGGCGAACTATGGCTACACCTTC	CASSRTTTGANYGYTF
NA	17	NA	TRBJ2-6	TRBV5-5	TGTGCCAGCAGCCCAAGTCCGGGCGTCTCTGGGGCCAACGTCCTGACTTTC	CASSPSPGVSGANVLTF
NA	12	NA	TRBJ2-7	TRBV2	TGTGCCAGCAGTGAAGGAGGGTTCGAGCAGTACTTC	CASSEGGFEQYF
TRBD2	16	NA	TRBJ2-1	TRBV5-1	TGCGCCAGCAGCTTCAAGGCGGGAGGGTTGGGCAATGAGCAGTTCTTC	CASSFKAGGLGNEQFF
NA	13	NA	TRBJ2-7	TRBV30	TGTGCCTGGAAAGGGGGACTTGGCTGGGGGCAGTACTTC	CAWKGGLGWGQYF
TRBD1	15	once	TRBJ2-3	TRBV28	TGTGCCAGCAGCTGGGACAGGGGGCGAACAGATACGCAGTATTTT	CASSWDRGRTDTQYF
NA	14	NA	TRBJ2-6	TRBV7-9	TGTGCCAGCAGCCCTGCCTCTGGGGCCAACGTCCTGACTTTC	CASSPASGANVLTF
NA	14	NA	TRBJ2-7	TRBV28	TGTGCCAGCAGTTTAGGGTCCTGGGGACGCGAGCAGTACTTC	CASSLGSWGREQYF
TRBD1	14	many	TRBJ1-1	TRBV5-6	TGTGCCAGCAGCGTGGGACAGCTGAACACTGAAGCTTTCTTT	CASSVGQLNTEAFF
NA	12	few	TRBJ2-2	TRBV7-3	TGTGCCAGCAGCCCCCTGGTCGGGGAGCTGTTTTTT	CASSPLVGELFF
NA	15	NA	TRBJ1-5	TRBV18	TGTGCCAGCTCACCAGAGGGTAATCGTAATCAGCCCCAGCATTTT	CASSPEGNRNQPQHF
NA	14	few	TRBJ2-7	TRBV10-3	TGTGCCATCAGTGAGTCCAGTCGCTACTACGAGCAGTACTTC	CAISESSRYYEQYF
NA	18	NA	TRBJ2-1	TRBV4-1	TGCGCCAGCAGCCAAATTGGAGTGGAGAGGCCCAGCTACAATGAGCAGTTCTTC	CASSQIGVERPSYNEQFF
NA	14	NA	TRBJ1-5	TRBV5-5	TGTGCCAGTAGCGGGGACACCGCGTATCAGCCCCAGCATTTT	CASSGDTAYQPQHF
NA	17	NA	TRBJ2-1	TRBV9	TGTGCCAGCAGCGTCCGGGACAACTCGCGCTCCTACAATGAGCAGTTCTTC	CASSVRDNSRSYNEQFF
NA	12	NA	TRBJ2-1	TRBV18	TGTGCCAGCTCACCATCGTTGTATGAGCAGTTCTTC	CASSPSLYEQFF
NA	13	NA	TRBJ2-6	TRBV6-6	TGTGCCAGCGGGTCCTCTGGGGCCAACGTCCTGACTTTC	CASGSSGANVLTF
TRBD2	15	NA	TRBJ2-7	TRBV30	TGTGCCTGGAGTGGAGGCGGGAGTATGTGGTACGAGCAGTACTTC	CAWSGGGSMWYEQYF
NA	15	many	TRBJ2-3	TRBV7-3	TGTGCCAGCAGCTCCCAGGGAACACTCACAGATACGCAGTATTTT	CASSSQGTLTDTQYF
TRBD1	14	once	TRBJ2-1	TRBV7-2	TGTGCCAGCAGCCCGGACAGGTCCTACAATGAGCAGTTCTTC	CASSPDRSYNEQFF
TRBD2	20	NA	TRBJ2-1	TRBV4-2	TGTGCCAGCAGCCAAGATTACGCTAGCGGGATCGAGCCCCAATCTCATGAGCAGTTCTTC	CASSQDYASGIEPQSHEQFF
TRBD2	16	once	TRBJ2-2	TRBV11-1	TGTGCCAGCAGCCTGGGACTAGCGGGAGGTACCGGGGAGCTGTTTTTT	CASSLGLAGGTGELFF
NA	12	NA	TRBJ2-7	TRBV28	TGTGCCAGCAGTTTGGGGGGCTACGAGCAGTACTTC	CASSLGGYEQYF
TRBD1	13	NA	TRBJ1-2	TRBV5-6	TGTGCCAGCAGCTTGGGACAGGGTGGCGGCTACACCTTC	CASSLGQGGGYTF
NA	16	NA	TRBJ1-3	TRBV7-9	TGTGCCAGCAGCCAACTCGACGGACTTTCTGGAAACACCATATATTTT	CASSQLDGLSGNTIYF
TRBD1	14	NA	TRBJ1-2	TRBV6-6	TGTGCCACCCATCAGGGGGCAGTAAGGGATGGCTACACCTTC	CATHQGAVRDGYTF
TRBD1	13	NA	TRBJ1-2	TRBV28	TGTGCCAGCAGTACACAGGACAGGGATGGCTACACCTTC	CASSTQDRDGYTF
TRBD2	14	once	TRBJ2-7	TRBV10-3	TGTGCCATCGGGGGGCTAGCGGGAGAAAGCGAGCAGTACTTC	CAIGGLAGESEQYF
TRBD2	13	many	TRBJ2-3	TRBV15	TGTGCCACCAAAGCGGGAGGGCCCCCGACGCAGTATTTT	CATKAGGPPTQYF
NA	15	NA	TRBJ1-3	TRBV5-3	TGTGCCAGAAATACAGTTAATGACTCTGGAAACACCATATATTTT	CARNTVNDSGNTIYF
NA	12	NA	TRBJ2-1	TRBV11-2	TGTGCACAACGTTTCGGGAACAATGAGCAGTTCTTC	CAQRFGNNEQFF
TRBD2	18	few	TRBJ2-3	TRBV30	TGTGCCTGGAGTAGGGGACTAGCGGGGGCCTCCCGCACAGATACGCAGTATTTT	CAWSRGLAGASRTDTQYF
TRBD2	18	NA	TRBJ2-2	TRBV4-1	TGCGCCAGCAGCCGGCGACTAGCGGGAGGCCGGAACACCGGGGAGCTGTTTTTT	CASSRRLAGGRNTGELFF
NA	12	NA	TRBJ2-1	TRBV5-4	TGTGCCAGCAGCCACGAAAGGGATGAGCAGTTCTTC	CASSHERDEQFF
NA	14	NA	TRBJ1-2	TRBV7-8	TGTGCCAGCAGCTTAGCAAGGGTAGACTATGGCTACACCTTC	CASSLARVDYGYTF
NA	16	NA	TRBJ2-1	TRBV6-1	TGTGCCAGCAGTGACCCCAGCTCACCTCTCGACAATGAGCAGTTCTTC	CASSDPSSPLDNEQFF
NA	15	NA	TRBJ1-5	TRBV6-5	TGTGCCAGCAGTAAAACAGGCTGGAGCAATCAGCCCCAGCATTTT	CASSKTGWSNQPQHF
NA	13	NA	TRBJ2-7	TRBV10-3	TGTGCCACCTCCCCCGGCCACTCCTACGAGCAGTACTTC	CATSPGHSYEQYF
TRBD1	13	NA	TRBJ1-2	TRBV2	TGTGCCAGCAGCGTGACAGGGAACTATGGCTACACCTTC	CASSVTGNYGYTF
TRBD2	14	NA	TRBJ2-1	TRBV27	TGTGCCAGCAAAACTAGCGGGAGGATGAATGAGCAGTTCTTC	CASKTSGRMNEQFF
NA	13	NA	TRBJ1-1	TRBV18	TGTGCCAGCTCACCGTTCGGGAACACTGAAGCTTTCTTT	CASSPFGNTEAFF
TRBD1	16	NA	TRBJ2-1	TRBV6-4	TGTGCCAGCAGTGAACAGCCACAGGGGTCCTACAATGAGCAGTTCTTC	CASSEQPQGSYNEQFF
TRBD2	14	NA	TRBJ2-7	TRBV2	TGTGCCAGCAGGCCCGGGACTAGCATCTACGAGCAGTACTTC	CASRPGTSIYEQYF
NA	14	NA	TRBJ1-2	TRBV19	TGTGCCAGTACCCTGGGATCCGCCAACTATGGCTACACCTTC	CASTLGSANYGYTF
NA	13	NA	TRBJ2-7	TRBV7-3	TGTGCCAGCAGCGCCCACGGCGGAGGCGAGCAGTACTTC	CASSAHGGGEQYF